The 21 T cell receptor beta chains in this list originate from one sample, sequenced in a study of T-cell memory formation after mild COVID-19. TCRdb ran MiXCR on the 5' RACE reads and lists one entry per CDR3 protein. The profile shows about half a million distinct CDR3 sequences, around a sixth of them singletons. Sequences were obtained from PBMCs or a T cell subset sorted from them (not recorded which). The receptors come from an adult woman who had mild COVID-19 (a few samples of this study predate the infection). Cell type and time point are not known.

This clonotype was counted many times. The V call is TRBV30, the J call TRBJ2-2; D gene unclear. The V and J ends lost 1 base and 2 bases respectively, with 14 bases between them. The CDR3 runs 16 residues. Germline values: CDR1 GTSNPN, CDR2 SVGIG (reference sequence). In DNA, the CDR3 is TGTGCCTGGAGTGGGATGATCGTCAGCAACACCGGGGAGCTGTTTTTT. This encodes CAWSGMIVSNTGELFF.

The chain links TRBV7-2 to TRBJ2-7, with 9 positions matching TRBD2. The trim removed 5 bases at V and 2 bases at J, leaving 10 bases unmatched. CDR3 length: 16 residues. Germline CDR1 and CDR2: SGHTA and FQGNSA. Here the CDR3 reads CASSPVIRTSAYEQYF. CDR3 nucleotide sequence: TGTGCCAGCAGCCCAGTTATTAGGACTAGCGCCTACGAGCAGTACTTC. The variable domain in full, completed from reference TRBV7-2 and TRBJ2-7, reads GAGVSQSPSNKVTEKGKDVELRCDPISGHTALYWYRQSLGQGLEFLIYFQGNSAPDKSGLPSDRFSAERTGGSVSTLTIQRTQQEDSAVYLCASSPVIRTSAYEQYFGPGTRLTVT.

The CDR3 DNA is TGTGCCAGCAGCCCTAAATACGCTGGGACTAAAAACATTCAGTACTTC. This sequence encodes CASSPKYAGTKNIQYF. The chain carries TRBV14 and TRBJ2-4, with D tentatively TRBD2 (6 bases). Between the trimmed V and J ends, which lost 4 bases and 4 bases, there was a span of 17 bases. Germline values: CDR1 SGHDN, CDR2 FVKESK. The CDR3 extends over 16 amino acids.

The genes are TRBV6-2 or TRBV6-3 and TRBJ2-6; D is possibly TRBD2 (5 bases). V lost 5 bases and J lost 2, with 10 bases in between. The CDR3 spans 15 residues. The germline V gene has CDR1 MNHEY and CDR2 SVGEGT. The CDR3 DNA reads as TGTGCCAGCAGTGACTGGGAGACTGGGGCCAACGTCCTGACTTTC. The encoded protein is CASSDWETGANVLTF.

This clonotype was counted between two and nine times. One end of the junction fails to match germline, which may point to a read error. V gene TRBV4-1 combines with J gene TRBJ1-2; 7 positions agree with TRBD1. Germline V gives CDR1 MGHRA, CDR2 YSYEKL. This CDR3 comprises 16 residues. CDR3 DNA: TGCGCCAGCACCCAAGAACTACGACAGGGAACCTATGGCTACACCTTC. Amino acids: CASTQELRQGTYGYTF.

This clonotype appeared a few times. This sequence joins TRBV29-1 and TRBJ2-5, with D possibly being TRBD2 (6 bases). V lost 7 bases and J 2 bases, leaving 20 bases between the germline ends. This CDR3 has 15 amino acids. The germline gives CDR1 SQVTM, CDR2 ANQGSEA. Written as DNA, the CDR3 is TGCAGCGCCAACCCTAGCGCGGGACTTCAAGAGACCCAGTACTTC. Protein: CSANPSAGLQETQYF.

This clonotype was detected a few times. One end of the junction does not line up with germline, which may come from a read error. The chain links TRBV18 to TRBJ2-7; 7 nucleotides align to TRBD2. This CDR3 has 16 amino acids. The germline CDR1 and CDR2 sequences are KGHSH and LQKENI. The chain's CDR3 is CASSPPSSGKSYEQYF. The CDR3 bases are TGTGCCAGCTCCCCACCCTCGAGCGGGAAATCCTACGAGCAGTACTTC.

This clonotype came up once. For the CDR3, the DNA is TGTGCCAGTAAACCTCTTCTAACTAACTATGGCTACACCTTC. The encoded protein is CASKPLLTNYGYTF. The V and J genes are TRBV19 and TRBJ1-2; D remains unclear. Deletions cut 7 bases from V and 0 bases from J, with 12 bases between. CDR1 and CDR2 (germline): LNHDA, SQIVND (reference sequence). This CDR3 has 14 residues.

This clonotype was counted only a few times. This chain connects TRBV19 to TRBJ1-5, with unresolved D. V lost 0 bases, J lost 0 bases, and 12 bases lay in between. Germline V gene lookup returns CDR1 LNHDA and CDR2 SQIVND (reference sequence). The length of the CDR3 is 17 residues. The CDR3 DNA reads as TGTGCCAGTAGTATAGATCCTCTGTCATATAGCAATCAGCCCCAGCATTTT. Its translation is CASSIDPLSYSNQPQHF.

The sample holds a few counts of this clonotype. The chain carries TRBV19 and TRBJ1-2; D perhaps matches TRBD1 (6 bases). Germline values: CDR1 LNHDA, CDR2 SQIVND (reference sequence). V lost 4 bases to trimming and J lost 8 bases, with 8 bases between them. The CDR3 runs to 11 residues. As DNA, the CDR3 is TGTGCCAGTAGTACAGGGGTCGGCTACACCTTC. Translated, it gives CASSTGVGYTF.

CDR3 DNA sequence: TGTGCCAGCATAACGGACAGCTCCTACAATGAGCAGTTCTTC. Its translation: CASITDSSYNEQFF. V usage is TRBV6-1 and J usage is TRBJ2-1; TRBD1 might be the D (6 bases). The CDR3 runs to 14 residues. V was cut by 7 bases and J by 0 bases, with 10 bases left in between. Germline loops: CDR1 MNHNS, CDR2 SASEGT.

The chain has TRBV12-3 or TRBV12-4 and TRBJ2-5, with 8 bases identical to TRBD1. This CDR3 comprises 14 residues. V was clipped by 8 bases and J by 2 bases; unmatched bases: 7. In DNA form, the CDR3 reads TGTGCCAGCTCAGACTGGACAGGGCAAGAGACCCAGTACTTC. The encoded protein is CASSDWTGQETQYF.

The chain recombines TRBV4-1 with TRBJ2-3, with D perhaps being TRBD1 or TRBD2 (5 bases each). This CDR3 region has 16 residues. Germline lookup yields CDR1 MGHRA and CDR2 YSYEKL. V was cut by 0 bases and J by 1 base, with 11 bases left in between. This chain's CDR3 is CASSQEAQGRTDTQYF. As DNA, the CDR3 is TGCGCCAGCAGCCAAGAAGCCCAGGGACGCACAGATACGCAGTATTTT.

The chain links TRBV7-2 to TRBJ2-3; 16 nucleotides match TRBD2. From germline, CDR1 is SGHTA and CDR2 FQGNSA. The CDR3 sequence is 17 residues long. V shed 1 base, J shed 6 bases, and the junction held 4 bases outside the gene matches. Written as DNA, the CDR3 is TGTGCCAGCAGCTTAGGGGGACTAGCGGGAGGGAGTGATACGCAGTATTTT. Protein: CASSLGGLAGGSDTQYF.

The DNA for the CDR3 is TGCAGTGCTGGCCGACTGTCCCAAGAGACCCAGTACTTC. This codes for CSAGRLSQETQYF. The genes are TRBV20-1 and TRBJ2-5; D is undetermined. Germline values: CDR1 DFQATT, CDR2 SNEGSKA (reference sequence). V was clipped by 5 bases and J by 1 base, with 11 bases between them. This CDR3 spans 13 amino acids.

As DNA, the CDR3 is TGTGCCAGCAGTATTCATACCGGTGGCTATGGCTACACCTTC. Its protein is CASSIHTGGYGYTF. The rearrangement links TRBV2 to TRBJ1-2, with D uncertain. Trimming stripped 5 bases from V and 4 bases from J, with 14 bases between. The CDR3 has 14 amino acids. Germline values: CDR1 SNHLY, CDR2 FYNNEI.

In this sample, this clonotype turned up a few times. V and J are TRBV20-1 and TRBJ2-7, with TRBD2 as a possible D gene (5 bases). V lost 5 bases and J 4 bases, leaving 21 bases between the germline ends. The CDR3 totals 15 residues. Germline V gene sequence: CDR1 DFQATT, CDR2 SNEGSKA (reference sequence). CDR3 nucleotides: TGCAGTGCTTCAGGAGGACTTCCCAGTTTTTACGAGCAGTACTTC. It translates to CSASGGLPSFYEQYF.

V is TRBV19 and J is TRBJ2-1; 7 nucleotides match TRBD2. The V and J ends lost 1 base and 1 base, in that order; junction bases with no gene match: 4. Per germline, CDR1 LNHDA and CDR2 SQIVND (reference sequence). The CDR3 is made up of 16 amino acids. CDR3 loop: CASSIVSSGSYNEQFF. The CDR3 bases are TGTGCCAGTAGTATAGTTAGTAGCGGGTCCTACAATGAGCAGTTCTTC.

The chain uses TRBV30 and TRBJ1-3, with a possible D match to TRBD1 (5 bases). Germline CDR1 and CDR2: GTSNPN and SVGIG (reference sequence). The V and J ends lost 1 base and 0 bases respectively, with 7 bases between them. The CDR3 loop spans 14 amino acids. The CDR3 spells CAWSAGLSGNTIYF. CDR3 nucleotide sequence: TGTGCCTGGAGTGCGGGACTCTCTGGAAACACCATATATTTT.

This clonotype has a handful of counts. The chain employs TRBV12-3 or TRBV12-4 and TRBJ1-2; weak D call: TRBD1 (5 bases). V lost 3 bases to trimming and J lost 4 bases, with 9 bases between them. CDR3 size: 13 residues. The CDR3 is CASSLGLSYGYTF. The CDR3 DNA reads TGTGCCAGCAGTTTGGGACTCAGCTATGGCTACACCTTC.

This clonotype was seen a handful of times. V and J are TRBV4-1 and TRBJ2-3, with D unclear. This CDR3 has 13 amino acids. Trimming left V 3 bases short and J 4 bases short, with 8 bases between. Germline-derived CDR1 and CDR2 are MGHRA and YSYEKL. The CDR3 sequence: CASSQGPPDTQYF. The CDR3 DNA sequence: TGCGCCAGCAGCCAGGGCCCCCCAGATACGCAGTATTTT.